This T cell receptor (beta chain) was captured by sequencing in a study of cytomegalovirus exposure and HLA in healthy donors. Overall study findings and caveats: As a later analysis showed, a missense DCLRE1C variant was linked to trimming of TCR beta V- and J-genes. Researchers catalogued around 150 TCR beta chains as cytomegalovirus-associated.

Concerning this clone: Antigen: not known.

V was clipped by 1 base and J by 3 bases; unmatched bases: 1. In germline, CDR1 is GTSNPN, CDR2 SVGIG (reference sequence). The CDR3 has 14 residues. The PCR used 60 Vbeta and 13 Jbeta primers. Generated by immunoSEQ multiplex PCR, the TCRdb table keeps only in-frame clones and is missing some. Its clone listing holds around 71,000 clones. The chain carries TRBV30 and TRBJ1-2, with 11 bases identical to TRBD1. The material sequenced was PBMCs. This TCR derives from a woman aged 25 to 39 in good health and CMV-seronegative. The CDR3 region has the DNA TGTGCCTGGAGTGGGACAGGGGGCGACTATGGCTACACCTTC. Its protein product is CAWSGTGGDYGYTF.